The entry that follows covers one T cell receptor (beta chain) sequence. Its target is unknown. The sample is drawn from a study of identical twins. General study points: Conclusions were drawn cross-sectionally by statistical analysis, without following the same donors. Analyses of zero insertions could, in part, be confounded by invariant MAIT and iNKT cells.

TCRdb independently ran MiXCR on the 5' RACE reads; one entry per CDR3 protein. The table records around 680,000 distinct CDR3 sequences, 8.6% of them present only once. After removal of 2 bases from V and 7 bases from J, the junction contained 6 bases not matched to a gene. This CDR3 comprises 14 residues. Germline V gene sequence: CDR1 SGHTA, CDR2 FQGNSA. Healthy Caucasians, and only they, were the donors. These data were also filed under a second study, of yellow fever vaccine responses in identical twins.

Sequenced sample: PBMCs. This clonotype originated in a woman between 18 and 29 years old in good health. This chain joins TRBV7-2 and TRBJ2-7; 9 nucleotides line up with TRBD2. The CDR3, as DNA: TGTGCCAGCAGCTTAAGTGCGGGGGGGGGTGAGCAGTACTTC. Its protein product is CASSLSAGGGEQYF.